Sequencing of this T cell receptor beta chain was carried out in a study of CD8 T cells in ankylosing spondylitis (dated by TCRdb to 2016 to 2017). With regard to the full study: The study set out to find disease-linked TCR variants by profiling T cell receptor beta repertoires in ankylosing spondylitis patients and healthy donors. The full study cohort was made up of about two dozen ankylosing spondylitis patients and approximately 100 healthy donors. Peripheral blood samples were taken, and synovial fluid was additionally collected from ankylosing spondylitis patients. Study-level results and caveats: A CD8+ phenotype was shown by the disease-linked clones, which were found at relatively low frequencies in peripheral blood. Blood from ankylosing spondylitis patients appeared to be characterized by a TCR beta motif made up of fewer than ten highly homologous amino acid variants. Some motif variants had previously been reported in the synovial fluid and blood of reactive arthritis patients, which suggests shared mechanisms of disease initiation. According to the report, matched synovial fluid samples from ankylosing spondylitis patients were significantly enriched for the disease-linked clones.

This clonotype was seen at least ten times. There is no known antigen for this receptor. Base qualities are not at hand, and no much larger clone is one base apart. Sequencing was performed on an Illumina HiSeq 2500. TCR beta libraries were prepared by quantitative 5'-RACE with molecular barcodes. The authors processed their data as follows. To identify disease-linked TCR variants, a new computational method was used, one built on a probabilistic model of VDJ rearrangement. TCRdb reprocessed the public reads (quality trimming at Q25 with fastp, clone calling with MiXCR) and kept in-frame beta chains. Every distinct CDR3 protein forms one entry, paired with its most common genes and DNA. The V and J calls were determined by TCRdb, not by the authors. This sample gives 150,000 to 250,000 distinct CDR3 sequences in total; around 13% of them show up just once. 15% to 20% of the sample rests with the top ten.

The clonotype comes from a male donor with ankylosing spondylitis or in good health (not recorded which). The sample comprised blood, either unsorted or a sorted T cell fraction (not recorded which).

The CDR3 protein is CATLNLQGRDYGYTF. In nucleotide form, the sequence is TGTGCCACCCTAAACCTACAGGGGCGGGACTATGGCTACACCTTC. Here the chain combines TRBV10-3 and TRBJ1-2; 7 bases in between match TRBD1. CDR1 and CDR2 were assigned from the germline V gene as ENHRY and SYGVKD. The CDR3 covers 15 residues, taking in both the cysteine and the phenylalanine. Only the CDR3 part of the read is kept: 45 bases, read in frame from the first base. Trimming accounts for 10 bases at V and 3 bases at J, while the number of junction bases matched to no gene is 14.